Included here is one T cell receptor (beta chain) sequence, with context. The antigen remains undetermined. This entry belongs to a study of CD8 T cells in Susac syndrome. TCR beta sequencing was performed on blood CD8+ and CD4+ T cells. The controls, all healthy donors, were matched for age and sex. Roughly 0.45 to 1 ug RNA was reverse transcribed with random hexamers. An immunoSEQ multiplex PCR generated amplified TCR beta CDR3 products spanning 54 Vbeta and 13 Jbeta. TCRdb re-derived calls from the immunoSEQ multiplex PCR reads in MiXCR, one entry per CDR3 protein. The sample holds roughly 160,000 distinct CDR3 sequences, around 94% seen once. J was trimmed by 7 bases and V by 2 bases; bases with no gene match: 5. Germline assignment: CDR1 DFQATT and CDR2 SNEGSKA (reference sequence). The CDR3 contains 14 residues. Study-level results: As the study acknowledged, the number of individuals in its TCR sequencing and HLA analysis was relatively small.

The TCR was taken from a human donor in good health. The rearrangement links TRBV20-1 to TRBJ1-6; TRBD1 agrees at 7 bases. The sequenced sample consisted of CD4+ T cells from PBMCs. The CDR3, as DNA: TGCAGTGCTAGATCGACAGGGAACAATTCACCCCTCCACTTT. Amino acid sequence: CSARSTGNNSPLHF.